Shown below are 15 T cell receptor beta chains from a single sample sequenced in a study of cytomegalovirus exposure and HLA in healthy donors. 13 Jbeta primers and 60 Vbeta primers were used for the PCR. Sequencing was performed with immunoSEQ multiplex PCR; in TCRdb, only in-frame clones are kept and a portion is missing. The sample lists about 130,000 clones, 80% occurring once. Input material: PBMCs. The source is a man aged 30 to 45 in good health and CMV-seropositive.

The chain carries TRBV6-6 and TRBJ1-4, with D tentatively TRBD1 (6 bases). The CDR3 sequence is 15 residues long. Germline CDR1 reads MNHNY; CDR2 reads SVGAGI (reference sequence). Trimming took off 4 bases at V and 8 bases at J, with 17 bases between the two ends. CDR3 DNA sequence: TGTGCCAGCAGTTTCAAGGGGGGAGGGGAGGAAAAACTGTTTTTT. It encodes CASSFKGGGEEKLFF.

This sequence joins TRBV5-1 and TRBJ2-5; 7 bases are a match to TRBD1. CDR3 length: 14 residues. Germline V gives CDR1 SGHRS, CDR2 YFSETQ. The J segment lost 4 bases and the V segment lost 4 bases, leaving 7 bases of the junction unmatched. Here the CDR3 reads CASSTGDSGETQYF. The CDR3 DNA is TGCGCCAGCAGCACAGGGGACAGTGGAGAGACCCAGTACTTC.

The chain joins TRBV7-6 to TRBJ1-3; 8 positions agree with TRBD1. The ends lost 5 bases at V and 5 bases at J; junction bases unmatched: 5. The CDR3 totals 14 residues. Germline V gene data show CDR1 as SGHVS and CDR2 as FNYEAQ. The CDR3 spells CASSTTGGRNTIYF. The CDR3 DNA reads TGTGCCAGCAGCACAACAGGGGGTCGAAACACCATATATTTT.

The chain joins TRBV7-8 to TRBJ2-7; a weak D match, TRBD1 (6 bases). There are 14 residues in the CDR3. Per the germline V gene, CDR1 is SGHVS and CDR2 is FQNEAQ. Trimming removed 5 bases at V and 4 bases at J, with 15 bases between. CDR3 nucleotide sequence: TGTGCCAGCAGCCCTCGCGGACAGTCTTACGAGCAGTACTTC. It encodes CASSPRGQSYEQYF.

The V call is TRBV14, the J call TRBJ1-1, with a possible D match to TRBD1 (5 bases). V gave up 6 bases and J gave up 2 bases, with 25 bases separating them. The CDR3 runs to 18 residues. Germline V gene sequence: CDR1 SGHDN, CDR2 FVKESK. CDR3 region: CASSHPRSDSRGNTEAFF. Written as DNA, the CDR3 is TGTGCCAGCAGTCACCCGAGAAGCGACTCTAGGGGTAACACTGAAGCTTTCTTT.

This clone was recorded a few times. V usage is TRBV10-2 and J usage is TRBJ1-3; no definite D call. Germline loops: CDR1 WSHSY, CDR2 SAAADI. The CDR3 has 14 amino acids. The germline V and J ends were trimmed by 8 bases and 0 bases, with 11 bases remaining between them. The CDR3 protein is CASRGLFSGNTIYF. The CDR3 DNA follows: TGCGCCAGCCGGGGTTTATTCTCTGGAAACACCATATATTTT.

The chain has TRBV28 and TRBJ2-3; D gene unclear. The CDR3 has 12 amino acids. Trimming took off 8 bases at V and 2 bases at J, with 8 bases between the two ends. Germline values: CDR1 MDHEN, CDR2 SYDVKM. CDR3 protein: CASSTHTDTQYF. CDR3 nucleotide sequence: TGTGCCAGCTCGACTCACACAGATACGCAGTATTTT.

This chain joins TRBV19 and TRBJ2-1; 8 bases fit TRBD2. This CDR3 contains 13 residues. With 6 bases clipped from V and 9 bases from J, the junction kept 7 bases outside the gene matches. Per germline, CDR1 LNHDA and CDR2 SQIVND (reference sequence). The CDR3 DNA follows: TGTGCCAGTAGGGGACTAGACGGAGGTGAGCAGTTCTTC. Protein sequence: CASRGLDGGEQFF.

The chain has TRBV6-1 and TRBJ1-4, with D possibly being TRBD1 (6 bases). This CDR3 is built from 12 residues. Germline CDR1 MNHNS, CDR2 SASEGT. V was cut by 5 bases and J by 13 bases, with 14 bases left in between. CDR3 nucleotide sequence: TGTGCCAGCAGTCCTACCAGGGGTGTACTGTTTTTT. Translated: CASSPTRGVLFF.

This sequence joins TRBV2 and TRBJ2-3, with 11 bases aligning to TRBD1. Trimming at V came to 8 bases and at J to 4 bases, leaving 5 bases not matched to a gene. Germline CDR1 SNHLY, CDR2 FYNNEI. The CDR3 loop spans 14 amino acids. This CDR3 is CASGRDRGADTQYF. The CDR3 nucleotides are TGTGCCAGCGGACGGGACAGGGGGGCAGATACGCAGTATTTT. Drawing the rest from reference TRBV2 and TRBJ2-3, the complete variable domain is EPEVTQTPSHQVTQMGQEVILRCVPISNHLYFYWYRQILGQKVEFLVSFYNNEISEKSEIFDDQFSVERPDGSNFTLKIRSTKLEDSAMYFCASGRDRGADTQYFGPGTRLTVL.

The CDR3 DNA reads as TGTGCCAGCAGTCCGTGGACAGGGGCGGGGGAGACCCAGTACTTC. Translated, it gives CASSPWTGAGETQYF. This chain joins TRBV27 and TRBJ2-5; 9 bases are shared with TRBD1. The CDR3 covers 15 residues. V lost 5 bases to trimming and J lost 5 bases; unmatched junction nucleotides: 9. CDR1 is MNHEY, CDR2 SMNVEV, per germline (reference sequence).

This sequence joins TRBV2 and TRBJ1-5, with D tentatively TRBD1 (6 bases). CDR1 SNHLY and CDR2 FYNNEI come from the germline V gene. This CDR3 is built from 13 residues. V lost 6 bases, J lost 1 base, and 7 bases lay in between. The CDR3 is CASRDRSNQPQHF. The CDR3 DNA reads TGTGCCAGCAGGGACAGAAGCAATCAGCCCCAGCATTTT.

The chain recombines TRBV28 with TRBJ1-6, with D unresolved. Germline V CDR1 and CDR2: MDHEN, SYDVKM. This CDR3 region has 15 residues. V shed 2 bases and J shed 9 bases, with 14 bases lying between them. Here the CDR3 reads CASSLGQVDRSPLHF. The CDR3 nucleotides read TGTGCCAGCAGTTTAGGTCAGGTCGACCGTTCACCCCTCCACTTT.

Only a few counts were recorded for this clone. The chain combines TRBV30 with TRBJ2-7, with D possibly TRBD2 on 5 matching bases. The germline V gene has CDR1 GTSNPN and CDR2 SVGIG (reference sequence). CDR3 size: 16 residues. V lost 3 bases, J lost 0 bases, and 18 bases lay in between. Here the CDR3 DNA reads TGTGCCTGGAGCCATGCACGGATAGGGAGCTCCTACGAGCAGTACTTC. Residues: CAWSHARIGSSYEQYF.

The chain couples TRBV25-1 to TRBJ1-2, with 8 bases matching TRBD1. This CDR3 has 16 amino acids. Trimming at V came to 6 bases and at J to 6 bases, leaving 15 bases not matched to a gene. The V gene's germline CDR1 is MGHDK and CDR2 SYGVNS. For the CDR3, the DNA is TGTGCCAGCAGAAAGACAGGGGCCCAATTACTGGATGGCTACACCTTC. Translated, it gives CASRKTGAQLLDGYTF.